The T cell receptor (beta chain) described here comes from a study of T cells in Graves' hyperthyroidism and ophthalmopathy. Study-wide results and caveats: Most thyroid clonotypes expanded above 0.001 appeared in blood too. From stable hyperthyroidism, ophthalmopathy was separated by a 13 V-J model.

Amplified regions were TCR beta CDR3 sequences from RNA transcripts. HTBI primers were used for first-round RT-PCR of the TCR CDR3. TCRdb called the multiplex PCR reads again in MiXCR, with one record for every CDR3 protein. This table has some 600,000 distinct CDR3 sequences, around 46% appearing once. CDR3 length: 15 amino acids. V lost 6 bases and J lost 5; bases outside the gene matches: 9. Germline assignment: CDR1 MNHEY and CDR2 SVGAGI. This clonotype was picked up many times. The antigen is not known. Clinical symptoms, serum thyroxine and TRAb, thyroid ultrasound and orbital computed tomography together formed the diagnostic basis.

The V gene is TRBV6-5, the J gene TRBJ2-5, with 10 nucleotides matching TRBD1. The sample comprised peripheral blood or thyroid tissue (not recorded which). This sequence was found in a woman aged 18-30 years with Graves' hyperthyroidism. CDR3 region: CASSTGTGEVETQYF. CDR3 nucleotide sequence: TGTGCCAGCAGCACCGGGACAGGGGAGGTGGAGACCCAGTACTTC.